The clone carrying this T cell receptor (beta chain) was seen ten or more times. As yet, its antigen is unknown. There are 15 residues in the CDR3. Trimming took 1 base from V and 3 from J, leaving 12 bases between them. In germline, CDR1 is LNHNV, CDR2 YYDKDF (reference sequence). It was RNA transcripts that yielded the amplified TCR beta CDR3 regions. With the HTBI primer set, the TCR CDR3 went through a first round of RT-PCR. MiXCR was run by TCRdb on the multiplex PCR reads, yielding one entry per CDR3 protein. The sample shows over 650,000 distinct CDR3 sequences, approximately 42% of them seen only once. The sample originates from a study of T cells in Graves' hyperthyroidism and ophthalmopathy. Study-level points and caveats: A 13 V-J signature model discriminated ophthalmopathy versus stable hyperthyroidism.

The sequence derives from an adult man with Graves' disease, either hyperthyroidism or ophthalmopathy (not recorded which). Sequencing used peripheral blood or thyroid tissue (not recorded which). This chain links TRBV15 with TRBJ1-1, with a possible D match to TRBD1 (5 bases). CDR3 DNA sequence: TGTGCCACCAGCAGAGGCCCAGGGTGGGACACTGAAGCTTTCTTT. Encoded protein: CATSRGPGWDTEAFF.